Following are 10 T cell receptor beta chains from one sample sequenced in a study of regulatory T cells in long-lasting Graves disease. As to time point: newly diagnosed GD, antithyroid drugs for less than 3 months. Preparation of the TCR library used RNA extracted from PBMCs. Arm-PCR of CDR3 regions and iRepertoire HTBI primers were the basis on which TCR beta libraries were built. TCRdb itself ran the multiplex PCR reads through MiXCR, one entry per CDR3 protein. The sample lists around 480,000 distinct CDR3 sequences, 15% to 20% seen once, with 9.5% to 15% in the top ten. These data were likewise used in another study, on T cells in Graves' hyperthyroidism and ophthalmopathy.

The specimen comprised peripheral blood mononuclear cells (PBMCs), sampled at new diagnosis, from a patient treated with antithyroid drugs. The receptors shown here come from a man between 35 and 55 years old with Graves disease.

Comment on this clonotype: A clone one base away is much larger, so this may be a read error. No conserved phenylalanine or tryptophan is present at the end of the CDR3, so a read error is the likely explanation. The DNA is left out, because the CDR3 cannot be placed on it with certainty; the CDR3 is given as TCRdb lists it. V and J are TRBV10-2 and TRBJ2-1; the listed D gene, TRBD2, was not tested against the DNA. Germline V gene data show CDR1 as WSHSY and CDR2 as SAAADI. The CDR3 is 13 residues long, ends included. This CDR3 is CASSESLAGTEFS.

With respect to this clonotype: The junction departs from the called germline gene at one end, perhaps through a read error. J is TRBJ2-7 and V is TRBV3-1; D remains unclear. The CDR3 length is 12 residues. Per germline, CDR1 LGHDT and CDR2 YNNKEL (reference sequence). The CDR3 bases are TGTGCCAGCAGCCAAGCCTCCTACGGGCAGTACTTC. Amino acid sequence: CASSQASYGQYF.

This clonotype appeared many times. The CDR3 region is CASTTDSIYGYTF. The CDR3 DNA follows: TGTGCCAGCACCACGGACAGCATCTATGGCTACACCTTC. V usage is TRBV12-3 or TRBV12-4 and J usage is TRBJ1-2; possibly TRBD1 for D (6 bases). V was clipped by 7 bases and J by 4 bases, with 13 bases between them. This CDR3 spans 13 amino acids.

Turning to this clonotype: Sequence at one end of the junction differs from germline and may be a read error. The V and J genes are TRBV6-5 and TRBJ1-2; D unclear. CDR1 is MNHEY, CDR2 SVGAGI, per germline. The CDR3 has 13 amino acids. CDR3 sequence reads: CASSYRARYGYAF. DNA of the CDR3: TGTGCCAGCAGTTACCGGGCTCGTTATGGCTACGCCTTC.

V is TRBV24-1 and J is TRBJ2-2; 10 bases are a match to TRBD1. Germline loops: CDR1 KGHDR, CDR2 SFDVKD. The V and J ends lost 3 bases and 3 bases, in that order; junction bases with no gene match: 6. The length of the CDR3 is 17 residues. The CDR3 DNA reads as TGTGCCACCAGTGATCCGATCGGACAGGGGGACACCGGGGAGCTGTTTTTT. Encoded protein: CATSDPIGQGDTGELFF.

This clonotype was recorded a few times. V is TRBV4-1 and J is TRBJ2-7; D remains ambiguous. The germline CDR1 and CDR2 sequences are MGHRA and YSYEKL. Trimming shortened V by 5 bases and J by 2 bases, and 10 bases separated the two germline ends. This CDR3 comprises 13 residues. The CDR3 coding sequence is TGCGCCAGCAGCTATTCGGAAGCCTACGAGCAGTACTTC. Translation: CASSYSEAYEQYF.

This clonotype turned up a few times. The chain recombines TRBV24-1 with TRBJ2-2, with D perhaps matching TRBD1 (5 bases). Germline CDR1 KGHDR, CDR2 SFDVKD. V lost 3 bases, J lost 5 bases, and 15 bases lay in between. The CDR3 covers 16 residues. CDR3: CATSDGRVRRTGELFF. The CDR3 DNA sequence: TGTGCCACCAGTGATGGCAGGGTTCGAAGGACCGGGGAGCTGTTTTTT.

This clonotype has at least ten counts. The chain combines TRBV5-1 with TRBJ2-1; maybe TRBD1 (7 bases). The CDR3 runs 15 residues. Deletions cut 4 bases from V and 0 bases from J, with 11 bases between. Germline V gene sequence: CDR1 SGHRS, CDR2 YFSETQ. The CDR3 here is CASSVQGGSYNEQFF. As DNA, the CDR3 is TGCGCCAGCAGCGTTCAGGGGGGCTCCTACAATGAGCAGTTCTTC.

This clonotype was found many times. CDR3 protein: CAISERAGGRYNEQFF. CDR3 sequence (DNA): TGTGCCATCAGTGAGAGAGCGGGAGGGCGGTACAATGAGCAGTTCTTC. This chain links TRBV10-3 with TRBJ2-1, with 10 bases matching TRBD2. The V segment lost 2 bases and the J segment 4 bases; nucleotides outside the gene matches: 5. The CDR3 is 16 amino acids. Germline V gene sequence: CDR1 ENHRY, CDR2 SYGVKD.

Remarks on this clonotype: The junction shows a germline mismatch at one end, possibly a read error. The CDR3 is CATSYTDTQHF. The DNA of the CDR3 is TGTGCCACCAGTTACACAGATACGCAGCATTTT. V usage is TRBV12-3 or TRBV12-4 and J usage is TRBJ2-3; D ambiguous. Matching the DNA end better, TRBJ1-5 makes the J call doubtful. The CDR3 has 11 amino acids.